Presented here are 32 T cell receptor beta chains from one specimen sequenced in a study of molecular identifiers for immune sequencing clone quantification listed by TCRdb under 2018. The method was PCR. Sequencing was performed on a NextSeq 500. TCRdb itself trimmed the public reads at Q25 with fastp, ran MiXCR and retained productive beta chains. For every CDR3 protein sequence, its rows merge into one entry that carries the most common genes and DNA. In this sample the table shows roughly 300,000 distinct CDR3 sequences, over 20% of which occur a single time. The top ten clonotypes cover 0.7% to 0.95% of the sample. Sequencing was carried out using naive CD8+ T cells from blood, with Jurkat cell RNA spiked in. The sample's cell subset or site label is to be understood as: FACS-sorted CD8+CD4-CCR7+CD45RA+ naive T cells. These receptors originate from a human donor in good health. Some libraries in this study had Jurkat cell RNA spiked in.

About this clonotype: A single base separates this from a much larger clone, so it may be a read error. The J gene is TRBJ1-1, the V gene TRBV4-3, with a tentative D call TRBD1 (5 bases). V was pared by 0 bases and J by 3 bases, with 17 bases between. This CDR3 is built from 17 residues. Germline V gene sequence: CDR1 LGHNA, CDR2 YSLEER. The chain's CDR3 is CASSQDFSFRAYTEAFF. The CDR3 DNA reads TGCGCCAGCAGCCAAGATTTTTCCTTCAGGGCGTACACTGAAGCTTTCTTT.

This clonotype was picked up many times. The chain combines TRBV7-9 with TRBJ1-1; unclear D gene. CDR3 size: 14 residues. Germline values: CDR1 SEHNR, CDR2 FQNEAQ (reference sequence). V shed 2 bases and J shed 0 bases, with 7 bases lying between them. CDR3 nucleotide sequence: TGTGCCAGCAGCTTATTCGACGTGAACACTGAAGCTTTCTTT. Its protein is CASSLFDVNTEAFF.

In this sample, this clonotype turned up a few times. The J gene is TRBJ1-3, the V gene TRBV12-3 or TRBV12-4; TRBD1 is a possible D gene (6 bases). There are 17 residues in the CDR3. Deletions cut 7 bases from V and 1 base from J, with 20 bases between. The CDR3 loop reads CASTGSGASGSGNTIYF. The CDR3 nucleotides are TGTGCCAGCACAGGATCAGGGGCCTCTGGATCTGGAAACACCATATATTTT.

Notes on this clonotype: A much larger clone sits a single nucleotide away, making a read error possible. The chain joins TRBV4-1 to TRBJ2-3; TRBD1 matches at 9 bases. Germline CDR1 reads MGHRA; CDR2 reads YSYEKL. The CDR3 is 15 amino acids. CDR3: CARSQEGQGPDTQYF. The CDR3 nucleotides are TGCGCCCGCAGCCAAGAGGGACAGGGTCCAGATACGCAGTATTTT.

This clonotype was counted at least ten times. This chain uses TRBV5-4 with TRBJ2-2; TRBD1 is a possible D gene (6 bases). There are 14 residues in the CDR3. Trimming stripped 5 bases from V and 4 bases from J, with 12 bases between. Germline V gene lookup returns CDR1 SGHNT and CDR2 YYREEE (reference sequence). CDR3 nucleotide sequence: TGTGCCAGCAGTTCGACAGGTCTCACCGGGGAGCTGTTTTTT. Protein sequence: CASSSTGLTGELFF.

This clonotype was picked up a small number of times. The rearrangement joins TRBV6-5 to TRBJ2-2, with TRBD1 identical over 8 bases. Trimming removed 10 bases from V and 1 base from J; junction bases left unmatched: 2. The CDR3 has 13 residues. Germline V gene sequence: CDR1 MNHEY, CDR2 SVGAGI. DNA for the CDR3: TGTGCCACGGGACAGGAGAACACCGGGGAGCTGTTTTTT. It codes for CATGQENTGELFF.

Note on this clonotype: A much larger clone differs from this one at a single base, so this may be a read error. A read error is likely, as this CDR3 ends without the conserved phenylalanine or tryptophan. This chain joins TRBV4-1 and TRBJ1-5; 9 positions match TRBD1. Germline assignment: CDR1 MGHRA and CDR2 YSYEKL. J was trimmed by 7 bases and V by 5 bases; bases with no gene match: 9. This CDR3 comprises 15 residues. The CDR3 loop reads CASSSRGQGGQPQHI. In nucleotides, the CDR3 is TGCGCCAGCAGCTCACGGGGACAGGGTGGACAGCCCCAGCATATT.

This clonotype was picked up many times. The V and J genes are TRBV7-2 and TRBJ2-5; 9 nucleotides line up with TRBD1. The germline V gene encodes CDR1 SGHTA and CDR2 FQGNSA. CDR3 length: 15 residues. With 5 bases clipped from V and 5 bases from J, the junction kept 9 bases outside the gene matches. CDR3: CASSAPQGAWETQYF. Here the CDR3 DNA reads TGTGCCAGCAGCGCGCCACAGGGGGCATGGGAGACCCAGTACTTC.

V and J are TRBV5-3 and TRBJ1-1; TRBD1 matches at 9 bases. TRBV5-3 is filed as an ORF, its function uncertain. V was pared by 8 bases and J by 3 bases, with 11 bases of the junction left unmatched. CDR3 length equals 15 residues. As DNA, the CDR3 is TGTGCCAGCAGCGGAACACAGGGGGCGCACACTGAAGCTTTCTTT. Its translation is CASSGTQGAHTEAFF.

On this clonotype itself: At one end, the junction sequence differs from germline, possibly due to a read error. The DNA for the CDR3 is TGCGCCAGCAGCATCGGGACAGACACAGATACGCGGTATTTT. Encoded protein: CASSIGTDTDTRYF. This chain uses TRBV5-1 with TRBJ2-3; TRBD1 matches at 7 bases. There are 14 residues in the CDR3. Germline CDR1 SGHRS, CDR2 YFSETQ.

The V call is TRBV4-1, the J call TRBJ1-1; D remains unclear. CDR3 length: 13 amino acids. Germline CDR1 MGHRA, CDR2 YSYEKL. V lost 2 bases to trimming and J lost 3 bases, with 7 bases between them. CDR3 amino acids: CASSQTPHTEAFF. The CDR3 DNA is TGCGCCAGCAGCCAAACACCGCACACTGAAGCTTTCTTT.

This clonotype turned up a few times. This chain links TRBV6-2 or TRBV6-3 with TRBJ2-7, with D unclear. CDR3 length: 13 residues. The germline gives CDR1 MNHEY, CDR2 SVGEGT. V lost 0 bases to trimming and J lost 6 bases, with 9 bases between them. The CDR3 nucleotides read TGTGCCAGCAGTTACTCGCGATCCCTCGAGCAGTACTTC. Its protein product is CASSYSRSLEQYF.

The V gene is TRBV29-1, the J gene TRBJ1-3; D gene ambiguous. V dropped 6 bases and J dropped 6 bases, with 18 bases sitting between them. The CDR3 length is 14 residues. Germline-derived CDR1 and CDR2 are SQVTM and ANQGSEA. CDR3 sequence (DNA): TGCAGCGTGGCCTTCCATGGGAAGGAAAACACCATATATTTT. Its translation is CSVAFHGKENTIYF.

The chain employs TRBV6-6 and TRBJ2-2; D is ambiguous. Germline CDR1 is MNHNY and CDR2 is SVGAGI (reference sequence). The CDR3 is made up of 18 amino acids. V lost 0 bases to trimming and J lost 5 bases, with 19 bases between them. CDR3 DNA sequence: TGTGCCAGCAGTTACTCCCCCGGAGCCCACATACAAACCGGGGAGCTGTTTTTT. The encoded protein is CASSYSPGAHIQTGELFF.

Only a few counts were recorded for this clonotype. The V gene is TRBV29-1, the J gene TRBJ2-7; D is possibly TRBD1 (5 bases). The germline V gene encodes CDR1 SQVTM and CDR2 ANQGSEA. The CDR3 consists of 12 residues. The V gene lost 6 bases and the J gene lost 4 bases, with 13 bases spanning the gap. The CDR3 coding sequence is TGCAGCGTACTACTGACAGCTTACGAGCAGTACTTC. Protein product: CSVLLTAYEQYF.

This clonotype was picked up many times. The V call is TRBV20-1, the J call TRBJ2-5; D remains unclear. CDR3 length equals 13 residues. Trimming pared 3 bases from V and 0 bases from J, leaving 8 bases between. Germline V gives CDR1 DFQATT, CDR2 SNEGSKA (reference sequence). The CDR3 is CSARGPYQETQYF. The DNA of the CDR3 is TGCAGTGCTAGGGGCCCCTACCAAGAGACCCAGTACTTC.

This clonotype was counted only a few times. J is TRBJ1-1 and V is TRBV29-1; unclear D gene. The CDR3 totals 13 residues. CDR1 and CDR2 from the germline V gene are SQVTM and ANQGSEA. Trimming cost V 2 bases and J 4 bases, with 11 bases left between them. CDR3 DNA sequence: TGCAGCGTTGAATGGTGGGGAGGCACTGAAGCTTTCTTT. Amino acid sequence: CSVEWWGGTEAFF.

This clonotype was observed many times. The V call is TRBV29-1, the J call TRBJ1-1; no firm D call. Looked up from germline, CDR1 is SQVTM and CDR2 is ANQGSEA. CDR3 length: 14 amino acids. The CDR3 protein is CSLFGEGADTEAFF. Written as DNA, the CDR3 is TGCTCCTTGTTTGGGGAGGGCGCGGACACTGAAGCTTTCTTT.

This clonotype has a count of ten or more. The rearrangement joins TRBV7-9 to TRBJ1-1; D gene unclear. Trimming shortened V by 5 bases and J by 7 bases, and 8 bases separated the two germline ends. CDR3 length: 11 amino acids. Germline-derived CDR1 and CDR2 are SEHNR and FQNEAQ (reference sequence). CDR3 coding DNA: TGTGCCAGCAGCGACCTAGTTGAAGCTTTCTTT. This sequence encodes CASSDLVEAFF.

Notes on this clonotype: With a much larger clone just one base away, this may be a read error. The chain couples TRBV13 to TRBJ1-5; TRBD1 matches 7 bases. V gave up 5 bases and J gave up 4 bases; unmatched junction bases: 8. The CDR3 has 15 amino acids. CDR1 and CDR2 from the germline V gene are PRHDT and FYEKMQ (reference sequence). CDR3 in amino acids: CASSPRQGLNQPQHF. The DNA of the CDR3 is TGTGCCAGCAGCCCTAGACAGGGACTTAATCAGCCCCAGCATTTT. The whole variable domain, remainder taken from reference TRBV13 and TRBJ1-5, is AAGVIQSPRHLIKEKRETATLKCYPIPRHDTVYWYQQGPGQDPQFLISFYEKMQSDKGSIPDRFSAQQFSDYHSELNMSSLELGDSALYFCASSPRQGLNQPQHFGDGTRLSIL.

The chain couples TRBV28 to TRBJ1-5; 9 nucleotides align to TRBD1. Germline V gene data show CDR1 as MDHEN and CDR2 as SYDVKM. V dropped 5 bases and J dropped 4; count of bases not matched to a gene: 9. This CDR3 contains 16 residues. The CDR3 is CASSLPRTGVNQPQHF. DNA for the CDR3: TGTGCCAGCAGTCTCCCCCGGACAGGGGTAAATCAGCCCCAGCATTTT.

This clonotype turned up a few times. A read error may explain this, as a much larger clone is one base away. In this CDR3 the conserved last residue, phenylalanine or tryptophan, is missing, so a read error is likely. The genes are TRBV7-2 and TRBJ2-3; 14 bases are a match to TRBD2. Germline V CDR1 and CDR2: SGHTA, FQGNSA. Trimming cost V 8 bases and J 3 bases; bases outside gene matches: 4. This CDR3 comprises 15 residues. CDR3 region: CASGTSGSLTDTQYV. CDR3 bases: TGTGCCAGCGGGACTAGCGGGAGTTTGACAGATACGCAGTATGTT.

About this clonotype itself: A much larger clone differs by one base, so this may be a read error. The chain joins TRBV7-6 to TRBJ2-5; no reliable D call. Trimming removed 6 bases at V and 0 bases at J, with 11 bases between. The CDR3 consists of 14 residues. Germline values: CDR1 SGHVS, CDR2 FNYEAQ. The CDR3, as DNA: TGTGCCAGCAGGGCCCCGCGGCACCAAGAGACCCAGTACTTC. Translating it yields CASRAPRHQETQYF.

There are many counts of this clonotype. The chain couples TRBV7-9 to TRBJ2-7; tentatively, D is TRBD2 (6 bases). Trimming removed 3 bases from V and 2 bases from J, with 11 bases in between. Germline CDR1 and CDR2: SEHNR and FQNEAQ (reference sequence). This CDR3 is built from 14 residues. CDR3: CASSLAPGAYEQYF. The CDR3 nucleotides are TGTGCCAGCAGCTTGGCCCCGGGGGCCTACGAGCAGTACTTC.

Comment on this clonotype: Being one base from a much bigger clone, this may be a read error. The V call is TRBV6-5, the J call TRBJ2-2, with 13 bases lining up with TRBD2. The CDR3 covers 18 residues. Germline assignment: CDR1 MNHEY and CDR2 SVGAGI. This CDR3 is CASSIRTSGRSYTEELFF. As DNA, the CDR3 is TGTGCCAGCAGCATCCGGACTAGCGGGAGATCTTACACCGAGGAGCTGTTTTTT.

V and J are TRBV6-6 and TRBJ1-6; 10 nucleotides agree with TRBD1. Germline V gene data show CDR1 as MNHNY and CDR2 as SVGAGI (reference sequence). CDR3 length equals 15 residues. Losses at the gene ends were 5 bases for V and 14 bases for J; bases not matched to a gene: 12. CDR3 bases: TGTGCCAGCAGTCCTATAGGGACAGGGGAAACGGCCCTCCACTTT. This sequence encodes CASSPIGTGETALHF.

Ten or more counts support this clonotype. The chain uses TRBV11-2 and TRBJ1-1, with D unresolved. Germline values: CDR1 SGHAT, CDR2 FQNNGV. Trimming removed 1 base at V and 4 bases at J, with 7 bases between. The CDR3 runs 13 residues. Here the CDR3 DNA reads TGTGCCAGCAGCTTAGCGGCAGCCACTGAAGCTTTCTTT. Protein: CASSLAAATEAFF.

The chain is built from TRBV14 and TRBJ2-7; possible D gene TRBD1, 5 bases. This CDR3 region has 16 residues. V gave up 1 base and J gave up 2 bases, with 15 bases separating them. CDR1 and CDR2 from the germline V gene are SGHDN and FVKESK. The CDR3 bases are TGTGCCAGCAGCCAAGGGGGCGCCGGGTTCCCCTACGAGCAGTACTTC. Translated, it gives CASSQGGAGFPYEQYF.

Of note for this clonotype: One end of the junction fails to match germline, which may point to a read error. The chain is built from TRBV13 and TRBJ2-5; TRBD1 matches at 7 bases. Germline loops: CDR1 PRHDT, CDR2 FYEKMQ (reference sequence). This CDR3 has 15 amino acids. CDR3 protein: CARSLSDRVQETQYF. The DNA of the CDR3 is TGTGCCAGGAGCTTAAGCGACAGGGTCCAAGAGACCCAGTACTTC.

The chain is built from TRBV9 and TRBJ2-1, with D unclear. The CDR3 consists of 14 residues. From germline, CDR1 is SGDLS and CDR2 YYNGEE. The germline V and J ends were trimmed by 6 bases and 7 bases, with 17 bases remaining between them. The chain's CDR3 is CASTGQDPWNEQFF. In nucleotides, the CDR3 is TGTGCCAGCACCGGGCAGGATCCGTGGAATGAGCAGTTCTTC.

The rearrangement uses TRBV5-6 and TRBJ1-1; D uncertain. Germline CDR1 and CDR2: SGHDT and YYEEEE. This CDR3 comprises 13 residues. Trimming removed 0 bases from V and 6 bases from J, with 9 bases in between. This CDR3 is CASSLAVGAEAFF. In DNA form, the CDR3 reads TGTGCCAGCAGCTTGGCCGTCGGGGCTGAAGCTTTCTTT.

This clonotype was counted at least ten times. This rearrangement joins TRBV7-9 to TRBJ2-7, with TRBD2 matching over 11 bases. The germline V gene has CDR1 SEHNR and CDR2 FQNEAQ (reference sequence). The CDR3 is 14 amino acids. The V gene end was trimmed by 5 bases and the J gene end by 6 bases; junction bases not matched to a gene: 6. CDR3 bases: TGTGCCAGCAGCCGAACTAGCGGGGGAGGCGAGCAGTACTTC. This codes for CASSRTSGGGEQYF.